The rows below give T cell receptor beta chains drawn from one sample of a study of human T cells and chemical hapten exposure. From the RACE reads, TCRdb called clonotypes with MiXCR, one entry per CDR3 protein. The sample lists about 380,000 distinct CDR3 sequences, 5% to 6.5% occurring once. The input for sequencing was whole blood, taken in connection with sensitization to the hapten diphenylcyclopropenone (DPC). The receptor set was obtained from a woman aged 50 to 60 with alopecia areata. Some clones in this sample may be carry-over from other donors' samples. The CDR3 runs from the conserved cysteine through the conserved F or W. The D gene is left open where the match is weak. Rows may omit the clone size; those that give it use once, few, many or a size class.

D,J,V,size,length,CDR3,DNA
TRBD2,TRBJ2-7,TRBV5-1,many,13,CASKSGSPYEQYF,TGCGCCAGCAAGAGCGGGAGTCCCTACGAGCAGTACTTC
TRBD2,TRBJ2-3,TRBV20-1,few,18,CSARDITSGSPSTDTQYF,TGCAGTGCTAGAGATATTACTAGCGGGTCCCCTAGCACAGATACGCAGTATTTT
NA,TRBJ1-4,TRBV29-1,few,12,CSVGWVDEKLFF,TGCAGCGTTGGTTGGGTGGATGAAAAACTGTTTTTT
NA,TRBJ1-2,TRBV20-1,few,16,CSARAEQPQRPYGYTF,TGCAGTGCTAGAGCGGAGCAGCCTCAGAGACCCTATGGCTACACCTTC
NA,TRBJ1-5,TRBV7-9,many,13,CASSSVTDQPQHF,TGTGCCAGCAGCTCAGTCACTGATCAGCCCCAGCATTTT
NA,TRBJ1-1,TRBV12-3/TRBV12-4,many,14,CASNPGRANTEAFF,TGTGCCAGCAATCCGGGACGGGCGAACACTGAAGCTTTCTTT
NA,TRBJ1-2,TRBV19,many,13,CASSTLGTNNHTF,TGTGCCAGTAGTACCCTCGGGACAAACAACCACACCTTC
NA,TRBJ2-6,TRBV7-2,NA,15,CASSHPNSGANVLTF,TGTGCCAGCAGCCACCCAAACTCTGGGGCCAACGTCCTGACTTTC
TRBD1,TRBJ2-7,TRBV5-1,NA,14,CASSGGQGFHEQYF,TGCGCCAGCAGCGGAGGACAGGGGTTCCACGAGCAGTACTTC
NA,TRBJ2-1,TRBV11-2,many,12,CASSLPDYHRFF,TGTGCCAGCAGCCTCCCCGATTATCATCGGTTCTTC
NA,TRBJ1-5,TRBV6-2/TRBV6-3,NA,14,CASSYMGSNQPQHF,TGTGCCAGCAGTTATATGGGTAGCAATCAGCCCCAGCATTTT
NA,TRBJ2-3,TRBV5-1,few,15,CASSLDGIRTDTQYF,TGCGCCAGCAGCTTGGATGGGATACGCACAGATACGCAGTATTTT
NA,TRBJ1-1,TRBV6-1,many,15,CASSEADEKGTEAFF,TGTGCCAGCAGTGAAGCTGACGAGAAGGGGACTGAAGCTTTCTTT
NA,TRBJ1-3,TRBV3-1,many,13,CASSRYSGNTIYF,TGTGCCAGCAGCCGGTACTCTGGAAACACCATATATTTT
TRBD1,TRBJ1-2,TRBV4-3,few,15,CASSRQTGVRYGYTF,TGCGCCAGCAGCCGACAGACAGGGGTTCGCTATGGCTACACCTTC
TRBD2,TRBJ2-3,TRBV5-1,few,14,CASSMTSDTDTQYF,TGCGCCAGCAGTATGACTAGCGACACAGATACGCAGTATTTT
TRBD1,TRBJ2-5,TRBV12-3/TRBV12-4,many,14,CASTPGTGVETQYF,TGTGCCAGCACCCCAGGGACAGGGGTAGAGACCCAGTACTTC
TRBD1,TRBJ2-5,TRBV29-1,NA,15,CSGTTEVGQGKTQYF,TGCAGCGGGACAACCGAGGTGGGACAGGGAAAGACCCAGTACTTC
NA,TRBJ1-2,TRBV21-1,NA,15,CASTDGTPSNYGYTF,TGTGCCAGCACCGACGGGACGCCGTCTAACTATGGCTACACCTTC
NA,TRBJ1-2,TRBV13,NA,17,CASSLGTGGFSNYGYTF,TGTGCCAGCAGCTTAGGGACAGGAGGTTTTTCTAACTATGGCTACACCTTC
TRBD2,TRBJ2-5,TRBV7-2,few,15,CASSPSGRWQETQYF,TGTGCCAGCAGCCCTAGCGGGAGGTGGCAAGAGACCCAGTACTTC
TRBD1,TRBJ1-4,TRBV7-9,NA,16,CASSLGHRGLDEKLFF,TGTGCCAGCAGCTTAGGGCACAGGGGGCTGGATGAAAAACTGTTTTTT
NA,TRBJ1-3,TRBV7-9,many,16,CASSLEGLLSGNTIYF,TGTGCCAGCAGCTTGGAAGGACTCCTCTCTGGAAACACCATATATTTT
NA,TRBJ1-1,TRBV29-1,NA,13,CSVERGRGTEAFF,TGCAGCGTTGAAAGGGGAAGGGGCACTGAAGCTTTCTTT
TRBD2,TRBJ2-3,TRBV7-2,many,14,CASRAGGTSDTQYF,TGTGCCAGCAGAGCGGGGGGGACATCAGATACGCAGTATTTT
TRBD2,TRBJ2-3,TRBV7-2,few,17,CASSPPGTSLSTDTQYF,TGTGCCAGCAGCCCACCCGGGACTAGCCTTAGCACAGATACGCAGTATTTT
TRBD2,TRBJ2-3,TRBV15,few,14,CATSRTSSVNTQYF,TGTGCCACCAGCAGGACTAGCAGTGTAAATACGCAGTATTTT
TRBD2,TRBJ2-7,TRBV20-1,many,14,CSALTEGTRNEQYF,TGCAGTGCCCTTACCGAAGGGACTAGGAACGAGCAGTACTTC
NA,TRBJ1-1,TRBV4-3,many,13,CASSQAGTTEAFF,TGCGCCAGCAGCCAAGCGGGGACCACTGAAGCTTTCTTT
NA,TRBJ1-1,TRBV7-9,NA,13,CASSHGWDTEAFF,TGTGCCAGCTCCCATGGTTGGGACACTGAAGCTTTCTTT
NA,TRBJ1-6,TRBV2,NA,14,CASSSRGYNSPLHF,TGTGCCAGCAGTTCTCGAGGGTATAATTCACCCCTCCACTTT
NA,TRBJ1-2,TRBV12-3/TRBV12-4,NA,13,CASRPQGTYGYTF,TGTGCCAGCAGGCCACAGGGAACCTATGGCTACACCTTC
TRBD2,TRBJ2-3,TRBV29-1,many,17,CSVDASGSPRGTDTQYF,TGCAGCGTTGACGCTAGCGGGAGCCCCAGGGGCACAGATACGCAGTATTTT
NA,TRBJ2-3,TRBV20-1,few,15,CSAPLSGYPGDTQYF,TGCAGTGCCCCCCTAAGCGGTTACCCAGGGGATACGCAGTATTTT
NA,TRBJ1-5,TRBV5-1,many,14,CASSLRPDNQPQHF,TGCGCCAGCAGCTTGAGGCCAGACAATCAGCCCCAGCATTTT
NA,TRBJ2-2,TRBV18,NA,15,CASSLGQANTGELFF,TGTGCCAGCTCACTTGGCCAAGCGAACACCGGGGAGCTGTTTTTT
NA,TRBJ2-3,TRBV21-1,many,14,CASRQGVSTDTQYF,TGTGCCAGCAGGCAGGGGGTGAGCACAGATACGCAGTATTTT
TRBD1,TRBJ1-3,TRBV4-3,NA,17,CASSQERDRGGGNTIYF,TGCGCCAGCAGCCAAGAAAGGGACAGGGGAGGCGGAAACACCATATATTTT
NA,TRBJ2-6,TRBV12-3/TRBV12-4,few,14,CASTGAAGANVLTF,TGTGCCAGCACCGGGGCTGCTGGGGCCAACGTCCTGACTTTC
NA,TRBJ2-7,TRBV28,many,13,CASNSMKKDEQYF,TGTGCCAGCAATTCAATGAAGAAGGATGAGCAGTACTTC
TRBD1,TRBJ1-1,TRBV7-8,many,17,CASSLALWDSMNTEAFF,TGTGCCAGCAGCTTAGCCCTCTGGGACAGCATGAACACTGAAGCTTTCTTT
NA,TRBJ2-7,TRBV5-1,many,14,CASSSGLPGHEQYF,TGCGCCAGCAGCTCGGGACTGCCAGGGCACGAGCAGTACTTC